The present T cell receptor (beta chain) was sequenced within a study of identical twins. TCRdb redid the calling of the 5' RACE reads with MiXCR, one entry per CDR3 protein. Among about 470,000 distinct CDR3 sequences listed, 20% to 30% were seen once. The V segment lost 2 bases and the J segment 5 bases; nucleotides outside the gene matches: 5. CDR1 is DFQATT, CDR2 SNEGSKA, per germline (reference sequence). This CDR3 region has 15 residues. The same data also went into a second study, on T cells expressing NK-cell markers. As that report states: CD3+CD56+NKG2C+, CD3+CD56+NKG2C- and CD3+CD56-NKG2C+ T cells, once sorted, supplied the TCR beta repertoires. Several experiments employed an anti-gamma-delta TCR antibody to confine sorting to alpha-beta TCR T cells.

The sequence derives from a woman between 18 and 30 years old in good health. The sample consisted of CD4+ T cells sorted from blood. The chain has TRBV20-1 and TRBJ2-5; TRBD2 matches at 13 bases. DNA of the CDR3: TGCAGTGCTAGACGGGGACTAGCGGGGTCGGAGACCCAGTACTTC. This sequence encodes CSARRGLAGSETQYF.